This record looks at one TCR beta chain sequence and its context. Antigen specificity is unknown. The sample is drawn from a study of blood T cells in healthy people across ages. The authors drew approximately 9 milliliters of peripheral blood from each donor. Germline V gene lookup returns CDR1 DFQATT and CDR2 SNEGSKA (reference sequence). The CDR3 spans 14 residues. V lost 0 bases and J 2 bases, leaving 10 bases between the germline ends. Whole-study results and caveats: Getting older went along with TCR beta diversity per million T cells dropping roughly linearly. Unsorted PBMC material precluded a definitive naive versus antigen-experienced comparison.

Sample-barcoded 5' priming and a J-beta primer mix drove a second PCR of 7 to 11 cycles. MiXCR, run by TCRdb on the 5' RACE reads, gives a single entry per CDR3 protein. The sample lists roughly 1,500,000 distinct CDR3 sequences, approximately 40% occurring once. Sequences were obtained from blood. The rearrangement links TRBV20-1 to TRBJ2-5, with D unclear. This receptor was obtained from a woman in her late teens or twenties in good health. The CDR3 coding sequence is TGCAGTGCTAGAGATCCCATCTGGCAAGAGACCCAGTACTTC. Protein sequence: CSARDPIWQETQYF.